This TCR beta chain was found in a study of breast tumors, draining lymph nodes, adjacent tissues. Study-level results: Findings are consistent with lymph node origin and intratumoral expansion of most tumor T cells. Data only fit, rather than demonstrated, lymph node origin of most tumor T cells. Luminal-like breast cancer showed significantly greater tumor-nontumor repertoire similarity than basal-like breast cancer did. Tumor repertoires ranked between lymph nodes and nontumor tissue in diversity, with V and J gene preferences.

Comment on this clonotype: What it binds is not known.

Breast cancer patients provided tissue from their axillary draining lymph nodes. TCRdb used MiXCR to reprocess the multiplex PCR reads, holding one entry per CDR3 protein. In the table there are under 250,000 distinct CDR3 sequences, less than 40% of which are singletons. The CDR3 runs to 15 residues. Per germline, CDR1 LNHDA and CDR2 SQIVND (reference sequence). Trimming at V came to 6 bases and at J to 3 bases, leaving 7 bases not matched to a gene. Sample: axillary lymph node tissue. This chain joins TRBV19 and TRBJ1-5; TRBD1 matches at 8 bases. The origin of this receptor is a female donor with breast cancer. Some clones in this sample may be carry-over from other donors' samples. The CDR3 region is CASRAGGRDNQPQHF. The DNA for the CDR3 is TGTGCCAGTAGGGCAGGGGGCCGGGACAATCAGCCCCAGCATTTT. Drawing the rest from reference TRBV19 and TRBJ1-5, the complete variable domain is DGGITQSPKYLFRKEGQNVTLSCEQNLNHDAMYWYRQDPGQGLRLIYYSQIVNDFQKGDIAEGYSVSREKKESFPLTVTSAQKNPTAFYLCASRAGGRDNQPQHFGDGTRLSIL.